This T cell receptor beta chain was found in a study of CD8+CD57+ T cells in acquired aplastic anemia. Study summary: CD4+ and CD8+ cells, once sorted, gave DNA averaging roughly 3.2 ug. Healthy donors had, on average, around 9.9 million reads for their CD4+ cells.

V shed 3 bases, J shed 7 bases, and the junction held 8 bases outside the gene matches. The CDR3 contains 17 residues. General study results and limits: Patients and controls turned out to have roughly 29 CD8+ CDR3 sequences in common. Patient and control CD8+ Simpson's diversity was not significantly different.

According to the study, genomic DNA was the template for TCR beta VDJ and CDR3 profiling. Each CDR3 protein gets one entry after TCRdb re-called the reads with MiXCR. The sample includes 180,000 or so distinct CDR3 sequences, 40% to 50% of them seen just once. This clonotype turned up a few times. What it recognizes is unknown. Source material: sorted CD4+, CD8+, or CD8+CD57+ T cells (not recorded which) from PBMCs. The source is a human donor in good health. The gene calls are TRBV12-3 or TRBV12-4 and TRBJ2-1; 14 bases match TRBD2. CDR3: CASSFRTGTSGRNEQFF. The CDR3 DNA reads TGTGCCAGCAGTTTCAGGACCGGGACTAGCGGGAGAAATGAGCAGTTCTTC.